The 12 T cell receptor beta chains presented below share a single source sample, sequenced in a study of cytomegalovirus exposure and HLA in healthy donors. Sequenced by immunoSEQ multiplex PCR; TCRdb stores in-frame clones only, minus some. This sample yields 260,000 or so clones, of which roughly 90% are seen a single time; roughly 0.93% belongs to the top ten. The sequenced sample consisted of PBMCs. The receptors originated from a woman younger than 35 in good health and CMV-seronegative.

The chain couples TRBV5-5 to TRBJ1-2; 11 bases match TRBD1. V shed 5 bases and J 5 bases; nucleotides not matched to a gene: 8. There are 15 residues in the CDR3. CDR1 is SGHKS and CDR2 is YYEKEE in the germline V gene (reference sequence). CDR3 region: CASSKGTGGRYGYTF. CDR3 coding DNA: TGTGCCAGCAGTAAAGGGACAGGGGGACGGTATGGCTACACCTTC.

V and J are TRBV7-6 and TRBJ2-5; TRBD1 matches 10 bases. Trimming at V came to 5 bases and at J to 5 bases, leaving 8 bases not matched to a gene. The germline V gene encodes CDR1 SGHVS and CDR2 FNYEAQ. The CDR3 runs 15 residues. CDR3 nucleotide sequence: TGTGCCAGCAGCACTCAGACAGGGGGCGGTGAGACCCAGTACTTC. Residues: CASSTQTGGGETQYF.

This sequence joins TRBV30 and TRBJ2-3, with D possibly TRBD1 on 5 matching bases. The V gene's germline CDR1 is GTSNPN and CDR2 SVGIG (reference sequence). The CDR3 is 16 amino acids. V lost 4 bases and J lost 3, with 20 bases in between. The CDR3 is CAWNKLRGKETDTQYF. CDR3 nucleotide sequence: TGTGCCTGGAATAAGTTAAGGGGTAAAGAAACAGATACGCAGTATTTT.

V gene TRBV2 combines with J gene TRBJ2-2, with D possibly being TRBD1 (5 bases). CDR1 is SNHLY and CDR2 is FYNNEI in the germline V gene. The V end lost 6 bases, the J end lost 0 bases, and 14 bases lay between the germline ends. The CDR3 covers 16 residues. CDR3 in amino acids: CASSSLRGANTGELFF. The DNA of the CDR3 is TGTGCCAGCAGCTCACTAAGGGGCGCGAACACCGGGGAGCTGTTTTTT.

Points on this clone: Other nucleotide sequences from this sample produce the same CDR3. The V gene is TRBV27, the J gene TRBJ1-1; maybe TRBD1 (6 bases). This CDR3 spans 14 amino acids. Trimming cost V 1 base and J 2 bases, with 8 bases left between them. Germline V gene sequence: CDR1 MNHEY, CDR2 SMNVEV (reference sequence). CDR3 protein: CASSLFRGNTEAFF. As DNA, the CDR3 is TGTGCCAGCAGTTTATTCAGGGGCAACACTGAAGCTTTCTTT.

The gene calls are TRBV6-5 and TRBJ1-2, with D possibly being TRBD1 (5 bases). CDR3 length equals 14 residues. V was clipped by 2 bases and J by 3 bases, with 10 bases between them. The germline V gene encodes CDR1 MNHEY and CDR2 SVGAGI. The CDR3 DNA is TGTGCCAGCAGTTACCTGGCGGGGGACTATGGCTACACCTTC. Translating gives CASSYLAGDYGYTF.

The genes are TRBV2 and TRBJ1-2, with a weak D call TRBD1 (5 bases). V shed 6 bases and J shed 2 bases, with 10 bases lying between them. The germline V gene has CDR1 SNHLY and CDR2 FYNNEI. The CDR3 loop spans 13 amino acids. This CDR3 reads CASRSTVNYGYTF. DNA of the CDR3: TGTGCCAGCAGATCGACAGTCAACTATGGCTACACCTTC.

This clone was observed many times. This sequence joins TRBV6-4 and TRBJ2-3, with TRBD1 identical over 7 bases. The germline V gene has CDR1 MRHNA and CDR2 SNTAGT. The CDR3 consists of 15 residues. V shed 4 bases and J 3 bases; nucleotides not matched to a gene: 7. The CDR3 coding sequence is TGTGCCAGCAGTGTGGGGGACAGCCAAACAGATACGCAGTATTTT. This sequence encodes CASSVGDSQTDTQYF.

CDR3 protein: CASSPTQTGGYVANEKLFF. The CDR3 DNA follows: TGTGCCAGCAGTCCAACTCAGACAGGGGGCTACGTGGCTAATGAAAAACTGTTTTTT. The rearrangement joins TRBV28 to TRBJ1-4; 10 nucleotides agree with TRBD1. The V and J ends lost 5 bases and 3 bases, in that order; junction bases with no gene match: 15. CDR3 length: 19 residues. Per germline, CDR1 MDHEN and CDR2 SYDVKM.

J is TRBJ1-3 and V is TRBV2, with D perhaps TRBD1 (5 bases). The CDR3 totals 15 residues. CDR1 and CDR2 from the germline V gene are SNHLY and FYNNEI. Trimming removed 3 bases from V and 2 bases from J, with 11 bases in between. As DNA, the CDR3 is TGTGCCAGCAGTGAGGGGGGGAGCGCTGGAAACACCATATATTTT. This gives the protein CASSEGGSAGNTIYF.

The V call is TRBV30, the J call TRBJ1-5; possibly TRBD1 for D (6 bases). The CDR3 runs to 18 residues. Trimming left V 4 bases short and J 1 base short, with 23 bases between. The germline gives CDR1 GTSNPN, CDR2 SVGIG (reference sequence). CDR3: CAWNFGRGAGGSNQPQHF. In nucleotides, the CDR3 is TGTGCCTGGAATTTCGGCAGGGGCGCCGGTGGGAGCAATCAGCCCCAGCATTTT. Supplemented by reference TRBV30 and TRBJ1-5, the full variable domain reads SQTIHQWPATLVQPVGSPLSLECTVEGTSNPNLYWYRQAAGRGLQLLFYSVGIGQISSEVPQNLSASRPQDRQFILSSKKLLLSDSGFYLCAWNFGRGAGGSNQPQHFGDGTRLSIL.

The CDR3 DNA follows: TGTGCCAGCAGCCCGCAAACAGGGTTCTATGGCTACACCTTC. As protein: CASSPQTGFYGYTF. V and J are TRBV14 and TRBJ1-2; D possibly corresponds to TRBD1 (6 bases). CDR1 is SGHDN, CDR2 FVKESK, per germline. V lost 4 bases and J 4 bases, leaving 13 bases between the germline ends. The length of the CDR3 is 14 residues. The complete variable domain, with remaining parts taken from reference TRBV14 and TRBJ1-2, reads EAGVTQFPSHSVIEKGQTVTLRCDPISGHDNLYWYRRVMGKEIKFLLHFVKESKQDESGMPNNRFLAERTGGTYSTLKVQPAELEDSGVYFCASSPQTGFYGYTFGSGTRLTVV.